The next 24 T cell receptor beta chains were all read from a single sample in a study of T cell therapy after organ transplantation. A CMV peptide pool restimulated the therapy product for around 4 hours before IFN-gamma secretion capture. Sequencing used immunoSEQ multiplex PCR; TCRdb keeps in-frame clones, though not all of them. Counted here are 95 to 150 clones, over 40% occurring once; the ten biggest clones make up roughly 82%. No antigen is known for these receptors. Input material: cultured CD8+ T cells. The receptors were sampled from a human patient who had received a solid organ transplant and had CMV disease. Some of the T cells may derive from the graft donor.

Here the CDR3 reads CASSPPYGETGATNEKLFF. The DNA of the CDR3 is TGTGCCAGCTCACCACCGTATGGTGAGACAGGGGCAACTAATGAAAAACTGTTTTTT. This chain uses TRBV18 with TRBJ1-4, with 8 nucleotides matching TRBD1. The CDR3 runs 19 residues. Trimming at V came to 0 bases and at J to 0 bases, leaving 9 bases not matched to a gene. The V gene's germline CDR1 is KGHSH and CDR2 LQKENI.

The rearrangement links TRBV2 to TRBJ2-6; D ambiguous. Germline CDR1 reads SNHLY; CDR2 reads FYNNEI. The V and J ends lost 5 bases and 5 bases respectively, with 22 bases between them. CDR3 size: 18 residues. CDR3 nucleotides: TGTGCCAGCAGTAAATATGCTTACCGATCAAAGCGGGCCAACGTCCTGACTTTC. Protein sequence: CASSKYAYRSKRANVLTF. Based on the CDR3 plus reference TRBV2 and TRBJ2-6, the full variable domain is EPEVTQTPSHQVTQMGQEVILRCVPISNHLYFYWYRQILGQKVEFLVSFYNNEISEKSEIFDDQFSVERPDGSNFTLKIRSTKLEDSAMYFCASSKYAYRSKRANVLTFGAGSRLTVL.

The chain has TRBV12-5 and TRBJ1-2, with a possible D match to TRBD1 (5 bases). This CDR3 spans 16 amino acids. Germline V gives CDR1 LGHNT, CDR2 FRNRAP. Deletions cut 5 bases from V and 4 bases from J, with 20 bases between. CDR3 region: CASGRHVQGKTYGYTF. The CDR3, as DNA: TGTGCTAGTGGTCGGCACGTGCAGGGAAAGACCTATGGCTACACCTTC.

This clone is hyperexpanded within its sample. This sequence joins TRBV28 and TRBJ1-1; 11 bases are shared with TRBD1. This CDR3 is built from 18 residues. V shed 5 bases, J shed 3 bases, and the junction held 14 bases outside the gene matches. Per germline, CDR1 MDHEN and CDR2 SYDVKM. The CDR3, as DNA: TGTGCCAGCAGTACCGGTTACCCGAGGGACAGGGGGGACACTGAAGCTTTCTTT. Translation gives CASSTGYPRDRGDTEAFF.

The gene calls are TRBV4-3 and TRBJ2-5, with D tentatively TRBD1 (5 bases). TRBJ2-7 explains the end of the DNA better; the J call may be wrong. This CDR3 contains 16 residues. Germline CDR1 is LGHNA and CDR2 is YSLEER. CDR3 region: CASSQDQRGHSYEQYF. The CDR3 DNA follows: TGCGCCAGCAGCCAAGATCAAAGGGGTCACTCCTACGAGCAGTACTTC.

The chain employs TRBV13 and TRBJ2-1; 8 bases fit TRBD2. This CDR3 has 16 residues. The ends lost 5 bases at V and 2 bases at J; junction bases unmatched: 8. CDR1 PRHDT and CDR2 FYEKMQ come from the germline V gene (reference sequence). The CDR3 loop reads CASSQESGSTYNEQFF. CDR3 in DNA: TGTGCCAGCAGCCAAGAAAGCGGGAGCACCTACAATGAGCAGTTCTTC.

To note about this clone: The junction shows a germline mismatch at one end, possibly a read error. This chain connects TRBV27 to TRBJ2-2; 9 nucleotides align to TRBD1. The CDR3 extends over 17 amino acids. Germline CDR1 MNHEY, CDR2 SMNVEV (reference sequence). CDR3 in DNA: TGTGCCAGCAGTTCTCCCTATAGACAGGGGGAACACCGGGGAGCTGTTTTT. Amino acid sequence: CASSSPYRQGEHRGAVF.

The table lists this clone with a few counts. V and J are TRBV4-3 and TRBJ2-1, with TRBD2 identical over 11 bases. This CDR3 spans 14 amino acids. J gave up 9 bases and V 2 bases, and 3 bases lay outside the gene matches. Germline-derived CDR1 and CDR2 are LGHNA and YSLEER. CDR3 sequence reads: CASSQRSGRGEQFF. The DNA of the CDR3 is TGCGCCAGCAGCCAACGTAGCGGGAGGGGTGAGCAGTTCTTC.

In regard to this clone: Here the CDR3 omits its conserved ending phenylalanine or tryptophan, so a read error is the likely source. The DNA is omitted, as the CDR3 cannot be located on it reliably, and the CDR3 follows TCRdb's listing. J is TRBJ1-2 and V is TRBV4-3. Germline CDR1 and CDR2: LGHNA and YSLEER. The CDR3 is 15 amino acids in total, end residues counted. This CDR3 is CASSMDLGRRKTYGY.

This chain joins TRBV7-2 and TRBJ2-3; weak D call: TRBD2 (5 bases). The germline gives CDR1 SGHTA, CDR2 FQGNSA. The CDR3 runs 16 residues. V lost 7 bases and J 4 bases, leaving 21 bases between the germline ends. The CDR3 loop is CASNPLRRIYADTQYF. In nucleotides, the CDR3 is TGTGCCAGCAACCCCCTTCGGAGGATCTACGCAGATACGCAGTATTTT.

The table lists this clone with a few counts. V gene TRBV12-2 combines with J gene TRBJ1-2. TRBV12-2 is deemed a pseudogene. The CDR3 length is 12 residues. As DNA, the CDR3 is TGTGCAAGTCGAATTAATAGGAGTGGCTACACCTTC. This translates into CASRINRSGYTF.

In regard to this clone: Compared with germline, one end of the junction differs, possibly owing to a read error. The chain couples TRBV7-9 to TRBJ2-7, with D possibly being TRBD1 (5 bases). Germline V gene data show CDR1 as SEHNR and CDR2 as FQNEAQ (reference sequence). The CDR3 covers 16 residues. CDR3 in DNA: TGCGCCAGCAGCCAAGATCAAAGGGGTCACTCCTACGAGCAGTACTTC. This gives the protein CASSQDQRGHSYEQYF.

The chain recombines TRBV4-3 with TRBJ2-7, with a tentative D call TRBD2 (7 bases). The CDR3 has 20 amino acids. Trimming left V 0 bases short and J 5 bases short, with 29 bases between. Germline lookup yields CDR1 LGHNA and CDR2 YSLEER. The CDR3 sequence is CASSQDGGGSLCSGVDEQYF. The CDR3 DNA reads as TGCGCCAGCAGCCAAGATGGGGGGGGCTCCCTGTGCTCTGGCGTGGACGAGCAGTACTTC.

This chain connects TRBV14 to TRBJ2-5; TRBD1 might be the D (5 bases). The V gene's germline CDR1 is SGHDN and CDR2 FVKESK. The CDR3 length is 13 residues. V was trimmed by 0 bases and J by 4 bases, leaving 6 bases between them. The CDR3 here is CASSQDQGETQYF. The CDR3 DNA reads as TGTGCCAGCAGCCAAGACCAGGGAGAGACCCAGTACTTC.

The V call is TRBV29-1, the J call TRBJ2-7; 10 nucleotides agree with TRBD2. Trimming cost V 1 base and J 1 base; bases outside gene matches: 7. The CDR3 consists of 16 residues. Looked up from germline, CDR1 is SQVTM and CDR2 is ANQGSEA. CDR3 region: CSVEVVGTSESYEQYF. Written as DNA, the CDR3 is TGCAGCGTTGAAGTAGTAGGGACTAGCGAATCCTACGAGCAGTACTTC.

This clone is hyperexpanded (1% or more) by share. The chain has TRBV7-9 and TRBJ2-3; TRBD2 matches at 9 bases. This CDR3 has 18 residues. J lost 2 bases, V lost 3 bases, and 12 bases had no gene match. The V gene's germline CDR1 is SEHNR and CDR2 FQNEAQ (reference sequence). In DNA, the CDR3 is TGTGCCAGCAGCTTTTCGGCCTTTAGCGGGAGTGACACAGATACGCAGTATTTT. This sequence encodes CASSFSAFSGSDTDTQYF.

This clone was recorded a few times. The same CDR3 is also encoded by other DNA sequences in this sample. The chain combines TRBV27 with TRBJ2-2; TRBD1 matches at 7 bases. The CDR3 runs to 17 residues. Unmatched junction bases numbered 13, after V lost 1 base and J lost 8 bases. From germline, CDR1 is MNHEY and CDR2 SMNVEV (reference sequence). The CDR3 spells CASSLLIAGGSGGELFF. The CDR3 DNA follows: TGTGCCAGCAGTTTATTGATTGCAGGGGGAAGTGGGGGGGAGCTGTTTTTT.

The chain recombines TRBV5-6 with TRBJ2-7, with D possibly called TRBD1 or TRBD2 (5 bases each). The CDR3 length is 13 residues. Germline values: CDR1 SGHDT, CDR2 YYEEEE. V was pared by 1 base and J by 5 bases, with 10 bases between. The CDR3 protein is CASSLWGTDEQYF. The CDR3 DNA reads as TGTGCCAGCAGCTTGTGGGGGACCGACGAGCAGTACTTC.

Worth noting for this clone: It differs at one base from a far larger clone, so likely a read error. The conserved final phenylalanine or tryptophan is absent from the CDR3, which likely points to a read error. V and J are TRBV27 and TRBJ2-7; D is undetermined. This CDR3 has 14 residues. Trimming left V 2 bases short and J 0 bases short, with 8 bases between. Germline V gene sequence: CDR1 MNHEY, CDR2 SMNVEV (reference sequence). CDR3 in amino acids: CASSLTQSSYEQYL. For the CDR3, the DNA is TGTGCCAGCAGTTTAACCCAAAGCTCCTACGAGCAGTACCTC.

V usage is TRBV11-2 and J usage is TRBJ2-7; 7 bases line up with TRBD2. V was pared by 7 bases and J by 2 bases, with 8 bases of the junction left unmatched. The germline V gene encodes CDR1 SGHAT and CDR2 FQNNGV. The CDR3 has 14 amino acids. The CDR3 sequence: CASTSGLEAYEQYF. CDR3 coding DNA: TGTGCCAGCACTAGCGGACTAGAAGCCTACGAGCAGTACTTC.

This clone counts as large. The CDR3 nucleotides are TGTGCCAGCGGGAGGGCCGGGGAGACCCAGTACTTC. It yields the protein CASGRAGETQYF. This sequence joins TRBV14 and TRBJ2-5; 7 positions agree with TRBD2. The junction had 5 bases not matched to a gene; V was cut back by 8 bases and J by 5 bases. Germline lookup yields CDR1 SGHDN and CDR2 FVKESK. The CDR3 is 12 residues long.

The chain joins TRBV5-6 to TRBJ2-1; TRBD2 aligns across 7 bases. This CDR3 is 16 amino acids long. Germline V gives CDR1 SGHDT, CDR2 YYEEEE. The V segment lost 0 bases and the J segment 4 bases; nucleotides outside the gene matches: 7. CDR3 sequence reads: CASSLAWEGQYNEQFF. The CDR3, as DNA: TGTGCCAGCAGCTTGGCGTGGGAGGGCCAATACAATGAGCAGTTCTTC. The full variable domain, in which reference TRBV5-6 and TRBJ2-1 provide the parts outside the CDR3, is DAGVTQSPTHLIKTRGQQVTLRCSPKSGHDTVSWYQQALGQGPQFIFQYYEEEERQRGNFPDRFSGHQFPNYSSELNVNALLLGDSALYLCASSLAWEGQYNEQFFGPGTRLTVL.

This clone is large by share. The rearrangement uses TRBV2 and TRBJ2-7; D might be TRBD1 (5 bases). This CDR3 has 14 amino acids. Germline-derived CDR1 and CDR2 are SNHLY and FYNNEI. Trimming removed 8 bases from V and 0 bases from J, with 14 bases in between. The chain's CDR3 is CASLDSRASYEQYF. In DNA form, the CDR3 reads TGTGCCAGCCTAGACAGTAGAGCCTCCTACGAGCAGTACTTC. The full variable domain, completed using reference TRBV2 and TRBJ2-7, is EPEVTQTPSHQVTQMGQEVILRCVPISNHLYFYWYRQILGQKVEFLVSFYNNEISEKSEIFDDQFSVERPDGSNFTLKIRSTKLEDSAMYFCASLDSRASYEQYFGPGTRLTVT.

The chain uses TRBV5-8 and TRBJ2-7, with D perhaps matching TRBD1 or TRBD2 (5 bases each). The CDR3 covers 13 residues. CDR1 is SGHTS and CDR2 is YDEGEE in the germline V gene. V dropped 1 base and J dropped 5 bases, with 10 bases sitting between them. CDR3 residues: CASSLWGTDEQYF. DNA of the CDR3: TGTGCCAGCAGCTTGTGGGGGACCGACGAGCAGTACTTC. The full variable domain, with the rest looked up from reference TRBV5-8 and TRBJ2-7, is EAGVTQSPTHLIKTRGQQATLRCSPISGHTSVYWYQQALGLGLQFLLWYDEGEERNRGNFPPRFSGRQFPNYSSELNVNALELEDSALYLCASSLWGTDEQYFGPGTRLTVT.